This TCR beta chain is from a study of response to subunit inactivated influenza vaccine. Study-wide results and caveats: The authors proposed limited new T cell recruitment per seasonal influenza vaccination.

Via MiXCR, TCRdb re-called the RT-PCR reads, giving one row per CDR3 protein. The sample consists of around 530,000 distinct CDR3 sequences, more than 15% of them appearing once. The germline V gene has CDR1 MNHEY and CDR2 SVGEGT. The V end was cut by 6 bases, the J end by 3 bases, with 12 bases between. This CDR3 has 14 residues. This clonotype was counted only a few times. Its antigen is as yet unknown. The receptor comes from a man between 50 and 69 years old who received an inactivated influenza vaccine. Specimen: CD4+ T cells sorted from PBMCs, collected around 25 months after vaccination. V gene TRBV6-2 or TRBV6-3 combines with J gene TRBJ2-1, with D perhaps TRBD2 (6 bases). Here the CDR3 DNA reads TGTGCCAGCAGAATGGGGGGTCTCTACAATGAGCAGTTCTTC. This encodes CASRMGGLYNEQFF.